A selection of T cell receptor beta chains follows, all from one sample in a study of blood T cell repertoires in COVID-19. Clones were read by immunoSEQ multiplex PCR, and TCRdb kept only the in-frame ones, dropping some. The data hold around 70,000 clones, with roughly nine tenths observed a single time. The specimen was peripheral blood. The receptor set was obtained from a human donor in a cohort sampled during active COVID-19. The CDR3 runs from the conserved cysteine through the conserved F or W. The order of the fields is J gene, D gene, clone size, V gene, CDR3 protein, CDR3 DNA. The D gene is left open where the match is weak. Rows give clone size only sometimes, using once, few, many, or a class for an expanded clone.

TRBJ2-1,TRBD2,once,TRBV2,CASTALGGSSYNEQFF,TGTGCCAGCACTGCCCTTGGCGGGAGCTCCTACAATGAGCAGTTCTTC
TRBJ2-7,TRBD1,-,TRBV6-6,CASSTGTGVQYF,TGTGCCAGCAGTACCGGGACAGGGGTGCAGTACTTC
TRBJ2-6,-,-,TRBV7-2,CASSSTGSGANVLTF,TGTGCCAGCAGCTCCACAGGGTCTGGGGCCAACGTCCTGACTTTC
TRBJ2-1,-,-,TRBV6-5,CASRSDHFSYNEQFF,TGTGCCAGCAGGAGCGACCACTTCTCCTACAATGAGCAGTTCTTC
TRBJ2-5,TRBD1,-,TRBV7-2,CASTNVGQGARETQYF,TGTGCCAGCACTAACGTTGGGCAGGGGGCGCGAGAGACCCAGTACTTC
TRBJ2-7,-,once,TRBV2,CASSPDFSSYEQYF,TGTGCCAGCAGCCCGGACTTCTCATCGTACGAGCAGTACTTC
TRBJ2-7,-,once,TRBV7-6,CASSLEHRAGYEQYF,TGTGCCAGCAGCTTAGAACACAGGGCAGGGTACGAGCAGTACTTC
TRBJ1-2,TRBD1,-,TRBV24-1,CATSDRTGGFYGYTF,TGTGCCACCAGTGACCGGACAGGGGGCTTTTATGGCTACACCTTC
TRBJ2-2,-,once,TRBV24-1,CATSVQGTGELFF,TGTGCCACCAGTGTACAGGGCACCGGGGAGCTGTTTTTT
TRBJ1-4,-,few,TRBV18,CASSRRAQSNEKLFF,TGTGCCAGCTCACGGCGCGCACAGAGCAATGAAAAACTGTTTTTT
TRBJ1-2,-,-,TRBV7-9,CASSLTAEGNYGYTF,TGTGCCAGCAGCCTAACGGCAGAGGGTAACTATGGCTACACCTTC
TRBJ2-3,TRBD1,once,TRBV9,CASSLSGKGGSSTDTQYF,TGTGCCAGCAGCCTAAGCGGAAAAGGGGGCTCAAGCACAGATACGCAGTATTTT
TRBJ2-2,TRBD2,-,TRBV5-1,CASSARTSGVNTGELFF,TGCGCCAGCAGCGCTCGGACTAGCGGGGTGAACACCGGGGAGCTGTTTTTT
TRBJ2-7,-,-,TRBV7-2,CASSATAYEQYF,TGTGCCAGCAGCGCGACAGCCTACGAGCAGTACTTC
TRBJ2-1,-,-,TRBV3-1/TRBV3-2,CASSQASNSLSYNEQFF,TGTGCCAGCAGCCAAGCTTCCAATAGCCTCTCCTACAATGAGCAGTTCTTC
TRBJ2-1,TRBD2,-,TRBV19,CASSMDVTSGWNEQFF,TGTGCCAGTAGTATGGACGTGACTAGCGGGTGGAATGAGCAGTTCTTC
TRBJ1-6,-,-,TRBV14,CASSQGRYNSPLHF,TGTGCCAGCAGCCAAGGGCGGTATAATTCACCCCTCCACTTT
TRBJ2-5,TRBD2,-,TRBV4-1,CASSQAVASGRHGYQETQYF,TGCGCCAGCAGCCAAGCCGTCGCTAGCGGGAGGCACGGGTACCAAGAGACCCAGTACTTC
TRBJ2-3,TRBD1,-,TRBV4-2,CASSQDGTGDRGRTDTQYF,TGTGCCAGCAGCCAAGATGGGACGGGGGACAGGGGCCGCACAGATACGCAGTATTTT
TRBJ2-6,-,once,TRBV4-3,CASSQGQAKSSGANVLTF,TGCGCCAGCAGCCAAGGGCAGGCCAAAAGCTCTGGGGCCAACGTCCTGACTTTC
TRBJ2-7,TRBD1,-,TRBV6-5,CASSLYRTGAYEQYF,TGTGCCAGCAGTCTTTATAGGACAGGGGCCTACGAGCAGTACTTC
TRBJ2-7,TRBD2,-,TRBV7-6,CASSQRSSGAYEQYF,TGTGCCAGCAGCCAGCGGAGTAGCGGGGCCTACGAGCAGTACTTC
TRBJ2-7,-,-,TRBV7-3,CASSLNGGRSYEQYF,TGTGCCAGCAGCTTAAACGGCGGGCGCTCCTACGAGCAGTACTTC
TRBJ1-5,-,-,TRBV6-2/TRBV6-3,CASSYGGIQPQHF,TGTGCCAGCAGTTACGGCGGGATTCAGCCCCAGCATTTT
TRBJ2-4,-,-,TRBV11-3,CASSLSWLKKPTIAKNIQYF,TGTGCCAGCAGCTTATCTTGGTTGAAGAAACCTACTATAGCCAAAAACATTCAGTACTTC
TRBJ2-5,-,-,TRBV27,CASNRPQETQYF,TGTGCCAGCAACAGGCCGCAAGAGACCCAGTACTTC
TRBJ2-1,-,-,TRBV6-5,CASKRSSYNEQFF,TGTGCCAGCAAGCGGAGCTCCTACAATGAGCAGTTCTTC